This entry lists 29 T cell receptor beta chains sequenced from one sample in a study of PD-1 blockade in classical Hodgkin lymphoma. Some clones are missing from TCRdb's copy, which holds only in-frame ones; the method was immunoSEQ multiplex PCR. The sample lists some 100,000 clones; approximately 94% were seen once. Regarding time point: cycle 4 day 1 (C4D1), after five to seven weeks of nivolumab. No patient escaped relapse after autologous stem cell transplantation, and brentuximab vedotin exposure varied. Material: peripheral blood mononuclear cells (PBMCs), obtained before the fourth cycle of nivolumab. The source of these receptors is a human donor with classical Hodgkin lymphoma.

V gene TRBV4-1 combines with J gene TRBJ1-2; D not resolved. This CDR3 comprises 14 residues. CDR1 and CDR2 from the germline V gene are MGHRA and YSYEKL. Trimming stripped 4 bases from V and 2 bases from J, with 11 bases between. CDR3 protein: CASSPSSVNYGYTF. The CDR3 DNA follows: TGCGCCAGCAGCCCATCCTCCGTAAACTATGGCTACACCTTC.

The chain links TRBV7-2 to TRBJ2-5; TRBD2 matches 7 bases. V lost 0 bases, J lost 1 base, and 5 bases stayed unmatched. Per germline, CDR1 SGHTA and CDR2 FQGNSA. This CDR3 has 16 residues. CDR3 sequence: CASSLAQASGQETQYF. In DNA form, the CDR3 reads TGTGCCAGCAGCTTAGCTCAAGCTAGCGGCCAAGAGACCCAGTACTTC.

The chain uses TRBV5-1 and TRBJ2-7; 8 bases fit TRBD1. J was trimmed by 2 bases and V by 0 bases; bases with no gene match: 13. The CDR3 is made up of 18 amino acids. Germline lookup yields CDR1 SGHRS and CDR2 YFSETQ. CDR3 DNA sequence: TGCGCCAGCAGCTTGGACCTGACAGGGGAACGGAAAACCTACGAGCAGTACTTC. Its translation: CASSLDLTGERKTYEQYF.

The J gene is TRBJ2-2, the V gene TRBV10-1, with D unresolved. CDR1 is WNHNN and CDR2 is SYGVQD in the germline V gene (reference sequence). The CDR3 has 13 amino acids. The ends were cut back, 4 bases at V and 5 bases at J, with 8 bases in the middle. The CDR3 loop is CASSAGETGELFF. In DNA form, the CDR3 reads TGCGCCAGCAGTGCTGGCGAGACCGGGGAGCTGTTTTTT.

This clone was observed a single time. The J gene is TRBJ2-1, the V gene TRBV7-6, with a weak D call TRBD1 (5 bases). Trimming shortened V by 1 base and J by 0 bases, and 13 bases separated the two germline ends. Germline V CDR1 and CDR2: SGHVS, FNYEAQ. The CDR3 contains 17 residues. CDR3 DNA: TGTGCCAGCAGCTTAGGTGGGGCCCGATCCTCCTACAATGAGCAGTTCTTC. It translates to CASSLGGARSSYNEQFF.

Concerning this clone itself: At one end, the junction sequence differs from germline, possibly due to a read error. In nucleotides, the CDR3 is TGTGCTAGCAGCTTATCGGGGGACGAGACCCAGTACTTC. It is translated as CASSLSGDETQYF. The chain uses TRBV7-7 and TRBJ2-5, with a tentative D call TRBD2 (6 bases). Germline V gives CDR1 SSHAT, CDR2 FNYEAQ (reference sequence). This CDR3 comprises 13 residues.

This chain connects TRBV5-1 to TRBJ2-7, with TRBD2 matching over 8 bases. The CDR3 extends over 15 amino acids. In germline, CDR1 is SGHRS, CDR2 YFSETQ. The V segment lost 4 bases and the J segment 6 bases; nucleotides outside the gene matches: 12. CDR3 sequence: CASSLGLAGWFEQYF. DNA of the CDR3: TGCGCCAGCAGCCTAGGACTAGCAGGATGGTTCGAGCAGTACTTC. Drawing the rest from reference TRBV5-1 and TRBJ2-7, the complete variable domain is KAGVTQTPRYLIKTRGQQVTLSCSPISGHRSVSWYQQTPGQGLQFLFEYFSETQRNKGNFPGRFSGRQFSNSRSEMNVSTLELGDSALYLCASSLGLAGWFEQYFGPGTRLTVT.

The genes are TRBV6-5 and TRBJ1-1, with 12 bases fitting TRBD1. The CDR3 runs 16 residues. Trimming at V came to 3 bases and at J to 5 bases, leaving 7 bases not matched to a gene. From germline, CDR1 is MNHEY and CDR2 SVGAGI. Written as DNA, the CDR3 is TGTGCCAGCAGTTATGGGACAGGGGGCAAGATAACTGAAGCTTTCTTT. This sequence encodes CASSYGTGGKITEAFF.

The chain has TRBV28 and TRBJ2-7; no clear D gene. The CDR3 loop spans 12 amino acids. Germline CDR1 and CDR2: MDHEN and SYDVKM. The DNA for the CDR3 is TGTGCTTATTCGGGCAGTACGAAGGAGCAGTACTTC. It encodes CAYSGSTKEQYF. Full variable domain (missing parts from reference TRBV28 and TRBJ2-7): DVKVTQSSRYLVKRTGEKVFLECVQDMDHENMFWYRQDPGLGLRLIYFSYDVKMKEKGDIPEGYSVSREKKERFSLILESASTNQTSMYLCAYSGSTKEQYFGPGTRLTVT.

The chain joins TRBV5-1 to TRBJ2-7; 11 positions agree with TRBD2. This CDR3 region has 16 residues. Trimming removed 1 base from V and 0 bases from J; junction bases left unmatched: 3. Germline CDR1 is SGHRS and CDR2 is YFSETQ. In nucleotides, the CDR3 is TGCGCCAGCAGCTTGACTAGCGGGAGTACCTCCTACGAGCAGTACTTC. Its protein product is CASSLTSGSTSYEQYF.

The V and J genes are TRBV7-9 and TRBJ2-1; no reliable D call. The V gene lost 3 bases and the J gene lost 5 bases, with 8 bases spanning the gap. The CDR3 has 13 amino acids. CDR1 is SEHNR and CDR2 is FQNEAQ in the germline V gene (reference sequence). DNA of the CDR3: TGTGCCAGCAGCTTCGGGTGGAACAATGAGCAGTTCTTC. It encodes CASSFGWNNEQFF.

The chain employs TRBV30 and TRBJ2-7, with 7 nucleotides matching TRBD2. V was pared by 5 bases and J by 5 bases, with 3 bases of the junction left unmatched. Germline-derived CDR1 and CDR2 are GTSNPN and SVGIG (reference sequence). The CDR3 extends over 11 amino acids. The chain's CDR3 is CAWARGNEQYF. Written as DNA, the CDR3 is TGTGCCTGGGCGCGGGGGAACGAGCAGTACTTC.

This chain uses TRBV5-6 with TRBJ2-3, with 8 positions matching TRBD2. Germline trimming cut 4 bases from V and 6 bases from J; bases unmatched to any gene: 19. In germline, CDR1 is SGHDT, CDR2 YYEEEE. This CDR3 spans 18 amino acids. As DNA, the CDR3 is TGTGCCAGCAGCCTCCCTTCGCGGCGCGGGAGGTTAAAGGATACGCAGTATTTT. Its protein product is CASSLPSRRGRLKDTQYF.

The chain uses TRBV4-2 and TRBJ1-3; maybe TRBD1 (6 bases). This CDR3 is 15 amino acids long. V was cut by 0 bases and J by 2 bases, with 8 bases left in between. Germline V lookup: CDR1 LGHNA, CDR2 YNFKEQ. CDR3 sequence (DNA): TGTGCCAGCAGCCAAGAAGGGGGTCCTGGAAACACCATATATTTT. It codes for CASSQEGGPGNTIYF.

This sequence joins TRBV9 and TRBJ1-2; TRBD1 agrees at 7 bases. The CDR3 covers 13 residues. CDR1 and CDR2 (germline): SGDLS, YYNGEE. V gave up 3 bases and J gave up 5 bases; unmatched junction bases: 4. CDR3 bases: TGTGCCAGCAGCGCGGGACAGAGATATGGCTACACCTTC. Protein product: CASSAGQRYGYTF.

The CDR3 loop reads CASSAGGNTEAFF. The CDR3 coding sequence is TGTGCCAGCAGCGCAGGGGGGAACACTGAAGCTTTCTTT. V is TRBV9 and J is TRBJ1-1; 7 bases are a match to TRBD1. With V trimmed by 3 bases and J by 1 base, 0 bases remained unmatched. Germline V CDR1 and CDR2: SGDLS, YYNGEE. The length of the CDR3 is 13 residues.

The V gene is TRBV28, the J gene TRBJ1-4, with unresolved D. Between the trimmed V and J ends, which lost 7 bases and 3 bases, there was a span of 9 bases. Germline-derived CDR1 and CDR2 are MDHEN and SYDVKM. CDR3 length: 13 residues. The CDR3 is CASISGPNEKLFF. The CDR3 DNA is TGTGCCAGCATTTCAGGCCCTAATGAAAAACTGTTTTTT.

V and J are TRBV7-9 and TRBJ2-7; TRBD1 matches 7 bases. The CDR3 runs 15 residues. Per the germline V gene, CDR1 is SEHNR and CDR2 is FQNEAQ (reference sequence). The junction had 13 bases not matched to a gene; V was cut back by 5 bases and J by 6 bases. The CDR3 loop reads CASSKTGIYVGEQYF. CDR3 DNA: TGTGCCAGCAGCAAGACAGGGATCTACGTAGGCGAGCAGTACTTC.

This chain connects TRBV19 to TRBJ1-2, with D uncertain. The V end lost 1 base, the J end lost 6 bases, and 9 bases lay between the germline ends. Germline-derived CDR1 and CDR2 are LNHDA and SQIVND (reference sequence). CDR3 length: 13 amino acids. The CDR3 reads CASSIVLFNGYTF. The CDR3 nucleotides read TGTGCCAGTAGTATAGTCCTTTTCAATGGCTACACCTTC.

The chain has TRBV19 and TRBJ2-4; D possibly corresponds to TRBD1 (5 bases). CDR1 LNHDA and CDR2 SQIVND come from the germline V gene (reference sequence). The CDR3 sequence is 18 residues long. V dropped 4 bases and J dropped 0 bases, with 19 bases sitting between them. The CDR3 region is CASSRTSTANVAKNIQYF. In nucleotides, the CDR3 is TGTGCCAGTAGTAGGACATCGACCGCTAACGTAGCCAAAAACATTCAGTACTTC.

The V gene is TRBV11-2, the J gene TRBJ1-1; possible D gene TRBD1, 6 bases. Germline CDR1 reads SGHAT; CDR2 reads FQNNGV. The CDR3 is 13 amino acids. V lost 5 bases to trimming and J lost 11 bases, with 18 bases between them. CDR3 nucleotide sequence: TGTGCCAGCAGCCTAGGGGCAGGGGTCGGGGCTTTCTTT. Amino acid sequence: CASSLGAGVGAFF.

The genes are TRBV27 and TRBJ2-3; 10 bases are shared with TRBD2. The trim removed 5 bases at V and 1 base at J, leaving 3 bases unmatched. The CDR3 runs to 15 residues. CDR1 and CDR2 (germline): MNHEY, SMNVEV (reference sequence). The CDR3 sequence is CASSPGLAGTDTQYF. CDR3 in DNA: TGTGCCAGCAGTCCTGGACTAGCGGGCACAGATACGCAGTATTTT.

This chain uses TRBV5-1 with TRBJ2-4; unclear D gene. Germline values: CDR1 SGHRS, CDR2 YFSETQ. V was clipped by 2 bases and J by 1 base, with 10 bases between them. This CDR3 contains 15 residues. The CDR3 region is CASSLPQQAKNIQYF. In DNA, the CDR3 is TGCGCCAGCAGCTTACCCCAACAGGCCAAAAACATTCAGTACTTC.

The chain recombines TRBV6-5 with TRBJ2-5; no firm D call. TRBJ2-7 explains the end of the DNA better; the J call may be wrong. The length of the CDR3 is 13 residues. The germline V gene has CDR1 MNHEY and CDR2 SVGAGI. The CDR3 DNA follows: TGTGCCAGCAGTTACTCATTCGGGTACGAGCAGTACTTC. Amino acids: CASSYSFGYEQYF.

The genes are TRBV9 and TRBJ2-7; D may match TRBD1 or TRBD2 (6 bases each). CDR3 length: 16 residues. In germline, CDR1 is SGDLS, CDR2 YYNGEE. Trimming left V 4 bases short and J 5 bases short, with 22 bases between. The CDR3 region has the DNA TGTGCCAGCAGCCCCGGACCGGGGGCTCTTGTCCACGAGCAGTACTTC. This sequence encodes CASSPGPGALVHEQYF. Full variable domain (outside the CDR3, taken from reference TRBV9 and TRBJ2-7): DSGVTQTPKHLITATGQRVTLRCSPRSGDLSVYWYQQSLDQGLQFLIQYYNGEERAKGNILERFSAQQFPDLHSELNLSSLELGDSALYFCASSPGPGALVHEQYFGPGTRLTVT.

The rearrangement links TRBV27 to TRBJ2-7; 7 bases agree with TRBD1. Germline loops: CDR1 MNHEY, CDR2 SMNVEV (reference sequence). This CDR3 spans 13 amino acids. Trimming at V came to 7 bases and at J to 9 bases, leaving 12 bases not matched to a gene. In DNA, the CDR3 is TGTGCCAGCAAGGGACAGCCATCTTTTGGGCAGTACTTC. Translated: CASKGQPSFGQYF.

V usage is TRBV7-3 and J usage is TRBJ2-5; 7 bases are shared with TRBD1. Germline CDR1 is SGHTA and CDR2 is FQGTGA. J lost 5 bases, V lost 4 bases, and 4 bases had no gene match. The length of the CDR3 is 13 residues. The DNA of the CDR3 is TGTGCCAGCAGCTCGACAGGGTGGGAGACCCAGTACTTC. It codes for CASSSTGWETQYF.

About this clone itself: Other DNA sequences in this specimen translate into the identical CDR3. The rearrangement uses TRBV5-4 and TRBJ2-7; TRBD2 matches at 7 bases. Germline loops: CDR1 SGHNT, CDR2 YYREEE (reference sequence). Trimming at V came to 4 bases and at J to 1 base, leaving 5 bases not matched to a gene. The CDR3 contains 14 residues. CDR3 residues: CASSLGGTSYEQYF. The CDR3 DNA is TGTGCCAGCAGCCTGGGAGGGACTTCCTACGAGCAGTACTTC.

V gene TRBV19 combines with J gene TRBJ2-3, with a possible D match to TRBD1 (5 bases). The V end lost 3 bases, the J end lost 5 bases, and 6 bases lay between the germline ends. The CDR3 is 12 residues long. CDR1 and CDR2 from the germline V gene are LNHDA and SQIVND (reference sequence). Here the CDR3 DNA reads TGTGCCAGTAGTATCCAGGGAGATACGCAGTATTTT. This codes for CASSIQGDTQYF.